Below, 8 T cell receptor beta chains from the same sample are listed, as sequenced in a study of early T cells in non-severe SARS-CoV-2 infection. TCRdb reprocessed the 5' RACE reads with MiXCR, giving one entry per CDR3 protein. The sample yields tens of thousands of distinct CDR3 sequences, 20% to 25% seen once. The source material was whole blood, sampled at baseline. Source of these receptors: an adult who was a healthcare worker with PCR-confirmed SARS-CoV-2 infection or an uninfected control (not recorded which).

The chain links TRBV6-2 or TRBV6-3 to TRBJ2-7; 7 nucleotides match TRBD1. Germline V gene lookup returns CDR1 MNHEY and CDR2 SVGEGT. V lost 6 bases, J lost 3 bases, and 20 bases stayed unmatched. The CDR3 is 18 residues long. The CDR3 sequence: CASSRNRGRHHPFYEQYF. The CDR3 bases are TGTGCCAGCAGCCGAAACAGGGGCCGGCATCACCCCTTCTACGAGCAGTACTTC.

This clonotype was found a few times. The chain joins TRBV29-1 to TRBJ2-1; no clear D. Germline CDR1 is SQVTM and CDR2 is ANQGSEA. Trimming shortened V by 7 bases and J by 6 bases, and 25 bases separated the two germline ends. The CDR3 spans 16 residues. This chain's CDR3 is CSAFWPRTQYGNEQFF. DNA for the CDR3: TGCAGCGCCTTTTGGCCTCGGACCCAGTACGGCAATGAGCAGTTCTTC.

This clonotype was seen ten or more times. The gene calls are TRBV19 and TRBJ1-3; D is unresolved. The germline CDR1 and CDR2 sequences are LNHDA and SQIVND (reference sequence). V was cut by 7 bases and J by 2 bases, with 12 bases left in between. The CDR3 sequence is 14 residues long. CDR3 DNA sequence: TGTGCCAGTACCGCCGGGGAGCCTGGAAACACCATATATTTT. Translating gives CASTAGEPGNTIYF. The variable domain in full, with the rest retrieved from reference TRBV19 and TRBJ1-3, is DGGITQSPKYLFRKEGQNVTLSCEQNLNHDAMYWYRQDPGQGLRLIYYSQIVNDFQKGDIAEGYSVSREKKESFPLTVTSAQKNPTAFYLCASTAGEPGNTIYFGEGSWLTVV.

In this sample, this clonotype turned up a few times. The gene calls are TRBV2 and TRBJ2-2; the D gene is possibly TRBD1 (5 bases). Trimming took 4 bases from V and 7 from J, leaving 19 bases between them. The germline V gene encodes CDR1 SNHLY and CDR2 FYNNEI. This CDR3 contains 16 residues. The CDR3: CASSGRLGAAGGELFF. The CDR3 nucleotides are TGTGCCAGCAGTGGCCGTTTAGGGGCAGCCGGCGGGGAGCTGTTTTTT.

This clonotype has a handful of counts. The chain links TRBV5-1 to TRBJ1-6; D call uncertain. With 5 bases removed from V and 8 bases from J, the gap between germline ends came to 14 bases. The CDR3 covers 14 residues. Germline CDR1 SGHRS, CDR2 YFSETQ. The CDR3 sequence: CASSSGSLYSPLHF. The CDR3 coding sequence is TGCGCCAGCAGTTCCGGTAGCCTCTATTCACCCCTCCACTTT.

V usage is TRBV7-3 and J usage is TRBJ2-1; TRBD2 matches 15 bases. With 4 bases clipped from V and 9 bases from J, the junction kept 4 bases outside the gene matches. There are 15 residues in the CDR3. Looked up from germline, CDR1 is SGHTA and CDR2 is FQGTGA. The CDR3 protein is CASSSGLAGGGEQFF. As DNA, the CDR3 is TGTGCCAGCAGCTCGGGACTAGCGGGGGGTGGTGAGCAGTTCTTC.

This clonotype was picked up a small number of times. The gene calls are TRBV7-8 and TRBJ2-2; 12 bases line up with TRBD1. J was trimmed by 7 bases and V by 5 bases; bases with no gene match: 5. The V gene's germline CDR1 is SGHVS and CDR2 FQNEAQ. This CDR3 is built from 15 residues. Written as DNA, the CDR3 is TGTGCCAGCAGCCGGGGACAGGGGGCCGTCGGGGAGCTGTTTTTT. It translates to CASSRGQGAVGELFF.

Only a few counts were recorded for this clonotype. The V and J genes are TRBV5-1 and TRBJ2-1; D is unresolved. The V gene lost 1 base and the J gene lost 7 bases, with 9 bases spanning the gap. The CDR3 is 13 amino acids. CDR1 and CDR2 (germline): SGHRS, YFSETQ. CDR3 bases: TGCGCCAGCAGCTTGCGAACTCCAAATGAGCAGTTCTTC. Protein product: CASSLRTPNEQFF.